This TCR beta chain stems from a study of T-cell memory formation after mild COVID-19. At the level of the study: For the most part, TCR clusters were specific to one donor. Study-wide points: Pre-infection memory contained some responding clones, which suggested that cross-reactive memory had joined. Contracting CD4+ clones were located mainly in CM and EM, and CD8+ clones in EMRA. Clones that got smaller from day 15 to 85 had even CD4/CD8, while clones growing later tipped toward CD4+.

TCRdb itself ran the 5' RACE reads through MiXCR, one entry per CDR3 protein. Of around 150,000 distinct CDR3 sequences listed, around 10% were seen once; the top ten hold 3.5% to 4.5%. Germline CDR1 and CDR2: LGHNT and FRNRAP. The CDR3 totals 14 residues. The V and J ends lost 6 bases and 3 bases, in that order; junction bases with no gene match: 5. Remarks on this clonotype: Its antigen is undetermined.

V gene TRBV12-5 combines with J gene TRBJ2-3, with 8 nucleotides matching TRBD1. The material sequenced was PBMCs or a T cell subset sorted from them (not recorded which). This TCR derives from a man between 18 and 35 years old who had mild COVID-19 (a few samples of this study predate the infection). Cell type and time point are not known. The CDR3 sequence is CASGQGAVTDTQYF. Here the CDR3 DNA reads TGTGCTAGTGGGCAGGGGGCCGTGACAGATACGCAGTATTTT.